The 21 T cell receptor beta chains below all came from one sample that was sequenced in a study of T-cell memory formation after mild COVID-19. TCRdb reprocessed the 5' RACE reads via MiXCR and lists one record per CDR3 protein. The sample consists of about 110,000 distinct CDR3 sequences, around 11% of them appearing once. Sequencing was carried out using PBMCs or a T cell subset sorted from them (not recorded which). These receptors were obtained from an adult woman who had mild COVID-19 (a few samples of this study predate the infection). Cell type and time point are not known.

The table lists this clonotype with a few counts. The V call is TRBV7-3, the J call TRBJ1-6; a weak D match, TRBD1 (5 bases). V lost 4 bases, J lost 8 bases, and 9 bases lay in between. Germline V gives CDR1 SGHTA, CDR2 FQGTGA. The CDR3 runs 13 residues. The CDR3 DNA is TGTGCCAGCAGCTCCGACAGTTATTCACCCCTCCACTTT. Its protein is CASSSDSYSPLHF.

This clonotype has only a few counts. This rearrangement joins TRBV27 to TRBJ1-6, with D tentatively TRBD1 (5 bases). CDR3 length: 14 amino acids. The germline V gene has CDR1 MNHEY and CDR2 SMNVEV (reference sequence). The V and J ends lost 10 bases and 8 bases respectively, with 18 bases between them. This CDR3 is CATSPGTWDSPLHF. The CDR3 region has the DNA TGTGCCACCTCACCGGGGACGTGGGATTCACCCCTCCACTTT.

This clonotype was seen a few times. The V and J genes are TRBV12-3 or TRBV12-4 and TRBJ1-2; weak D call: TRBD1 (5 bases). V dropped 2 bases and J dropped 4 bases, with 14 bases sitting between them. CDR3 length equals 15 residues. CDR3 residues: CASSLRHDSPYGYTF. CDR3 bases: TGTGCCAGCAGTTTACGTCACGACAGTCCCTATGGCTACACCTTC.

This clonotype was found a few times. This chain uses TRBV12-3 or TRBV12-4 with TRBJ2-3; perhaps TRBD2 as D (5 bases). The V end was cut by 1 base, the J end by 5 bases, with 10 bases between. This CDR3 has 14 residues. Here the CDR3 reads CASSLVLDKDTQYF. CDR3 DNA sequence: TGTGCCAGCAGTTTAGTACTAGACAAAGATACGCAGTATTTT.

This chain links TRBV7-8 with TRBJ2-5; tentative D call: TRBD1 (5 bases). Germline V gene lookup returns CDR1 SGHVS and CDR2 FQNEAQ. V was shortened by 5 bases and J by 6 bases, with 16 bases between the two germline ends. The length of the CDR3 is 14 residues. The CDR3 DNA reads as TGTGCCAGCAGCCCGACAGCCAGTGAAAAGACCCAGTACTTC. It translates to CASSPTASEKTQYF.

The V gene is TRBV6-6, the J gene TRBJ2-7; D uncertain. The CDR3 consists of 14 residues. Germline lookup yields CDR1 MNHNY and CDR2 SVGAGI (reference sequence). V was shortened by 0 bases and J by 1 base, with 7 bases between the two germline ends. This chain's CDR3 is CASSYSLPSYEQYF. The CDR3 DNA follows: TGTGCCAGCAGTTACTCTTTGCCTTCCTACGAGCAGTACTTC.

This clonotype occurred a few times. This rearrangement joins TRBV4-1 to TRBJ2-1, with D possibly matching TRBD1 (6 bases). CDR1 is MGHRA, CDR2 YSYEKL, per germline. CDR3 length: 16 amino acids. V lost 0 bases and J 5 bases, leaving 14 bases between the germline ends. The CDR3 sequence: CASSQDGGGPNNEQFF. In nucleotides, the CDR3 is TGCGCCAGCAGCCAAGATGGTGGGGGCCCAAACAATGAGCAGTTCTTC.

This clonotype was counted a single time. This chain uses TRBV30 with TRBJ2-3, with 10 bases aligning to TRBD1. The CDR3 has 15 residues. With 8 bases clipped from V and 3 bases from J, the junction kept 11 bases outside the gene matches. Germline values: CDR1 GTSNPN, CDR2 SVGIG (reference sequence). The CDR3 DNA sequence: TGTGCCCGCACCGGGGGGACAGGGGTGACAGATACGCAGTATTTT. Encoded protein: CARTGGTGVTDTQYF.

This clonotype has just one count. V usage is TRBV15 and J usage is TRBJ2-1; D is unclear. The germline gives CDR1 LNHNV, CDR2 YYDKDF (reference sequence). CDR3 size: 15 residues. Trimming removed 3 bases from V and 0 bases from J, with 9 bases in between. DNA of the CDR3: TGTGCCACCAGCAGTGATACCAGCTCCTACAATGAGCAGTTCTTC. Its protein is CATSSDTSSYNEQFF.

This clonotype was found many times. V usage is TRBV20-1 and J usage is TRBJ2-7; 9 bases fit TRBD1. The germline CDR1 and CDR2 sequences are DFQATT and SNEGSKA (reference sequence). J was trimmed by 0 bases and V by 6 bases; bases with no gene match: 9. This CDR3 is 15 amino acids long. CDR3 in DNA: TGCAGTGCCGGGAGAAAGGGACAGGGCTCCTACGAGCAGTACTTC. This encodes CSAGRKGQGSYEQYF.

The chain combines TRBV5-5 with TRBJ2-3; D could derive from TRBD1 or TRBD2 (5 bases each). The CDR3 is 16 residues long. CDR1 is SGHKS and CDR2 is YYEKEE in the germline V gene (reference sequence). V lost 4 bases and J lost 2, with 17 bases in between. The CDR3 region is CASSLDSGGNTDTQYF. The CDR3 bases are TGTGCCAGCAGCCTTGACAGTGGGGGAAACACAGATACGCAGTATTTT.

The chain employs TRBV10-3 and TRBJ1-5; D remains unclear. This CDR3 is built from 14 residues. Germline V gives CDR1 ENHRY, CDR2 SYGVKD. V was cut by 2 bases and J by 1 base, with 6 bases left in between. CDR3 nucleotide sequence: TGTGCCATCAGTGAGGACGAAAGCAATCAGCCCCAGCATTTT. This codes for CAISEDESNQPQHF.

This clonotype has ten or more counts. The genes are TRBV4-1 and TRBJ2-7, with a tentative D call TRBD2 (5 bases). Per the germline V gene, CDR1 is MGHRA and CDR2 is YSYEKL. Trimming removed 0 bases at V and 1 base at J, with 13 bases between. The CDR3 runs 16 residues. The CDR3 region is CASSQEPGILSYEQYF. In DNA form, the CDR3 reads TGCGCCAGCAGCCAAGAACCCGGGATCCTTTCCTACGAGCAGTACTTC.

V is TRBV4-2 and J is TRBJ1-1, with no clear D. Trimming stripped 0 bases from V and 4 bases from J, with 12 bases between. Germline V gene data show CDR1 as LGHNA and CDR2 as YNFKEQ. The CDR3 has 15 residues. The CDR3 DNA sequence: TGTGCCAGCAGCCAAGATAGGTTACTTATCACTGAAGCTTTCTTT. Amino acid sequence: CASSQDRLLITEAFF.

This clonotype was seen more than once but under ten times. The V and J genes are TRBV4-3 and TRBJ2-1, with TRBD2 identical over 7 bases. J gave up 3 bases and V 2 bases, and 4 bases lay outside the gene matches. The CDR3 loop spans 15 amino acids. Germline CDR1 is LGHNA and CDR2 is YSLEER. The CDR3 spells CASSQTTSSYNEQFF. As DNA, the CDR3 is TGCGCCAGCAGCCAAACGACTAGCAGCTACAATGAGCAGTTCTTC.

A few counts support this clonotype. The chain uses TRBV6-2 or TRBV6-3 and TRBJ2-3, with 7 bases aligning to TRBD1. From germline, CDR1 is MNHEY and CDR2 SVGEGT. The CDR3 has 14 residues. Trimming removed 5 bases from V and 7 bases from J; junction bases left unmatched: 9. The CDR3 spells CASSPRDSLYTQYF. Here the CDR3 DNA reads TGTGCCAGCAGTCCCCGGGACAGCCTATATACGCAGTATTTT.

The rearrangement uses TRBV2 and TRBJ2-1; D unclear. Germline V gene data show CDR1 as SNHLY and CDR2 as FYNNEI. The CDR3 length is 14 residues. V was cut by 7 bases and J by 0 bases, with 10 bases left in between. Written as DNA, the CDR3 is TGTGCCAGCACCATGACACTCTCCTACAATGAGCAGTTCTTC. This translates into CASTMTLSYNEQFF. Based on the CDR3 plus reference TRBV2 and TRBJ2-1, the full variable domain is EPEVTQTPSHQVTQMGQEVILRCVPISNHLYFYWYRQILGQKVEFLVSFYNNEISEKSEIFDDQFSVERPDGSNFTLKIRSTKLEDSAMYFCASTMTLSYNEQFFGPGTRLTVL.

The chain couples TRBV6-5 to TRBJ2-1; 7 bases fit TRBD2. The CDR3 contains 15 residues. The germline gives CDR1 MNHEY, CDR2 SVGAGI. With 6 bases clipped from V and 0 bases from J, the junction kept 5 bases outside the gene matches. CDR3 sequence reads: CASSASGSSYNEQFF. The DNA of the CDR3 is TGTGCCAGCAGCGCTAGCGGCAGCTCCTACAATGAGCAGTTCTTC.

The chain has TRBV29-1 and TRBJ2-5; D uncertain. The germline V and J ends were trimmed by 4 bases and 5 bases, with 11 bases remaining between them. Germline lookup yields CDR1 SQVTM and CDR2 ANQGSEA. CDR3 size: 12 residues. The chain's CDR3 is CSVVGLGETQYF. DNA for the CDR3: TGCAGCGTTGTAGGATTGGGCGAGACCCAGTACTTC.

This clonotype came up a few times. The germline gene is not matched at one end of the junction; a read error may be the cause. CDR3 nucleotide sequence: TGTGCCAGCACGTTCCAGGGGGCCCCCCAGGGTAGCTCGCACTTC. Translated: CASTFQGAPQGSSHF. This chain joins TRBV5-4 and TRBJ2-7, with TRBD1 matching over 8 bases. This CDR3 region has 15 residues. CDR1 and CDR2 (germline): SGHNT, YYREEE (reference sequence).

V and J are TRBV13 and TRBJ2-7, with 9 bases lining up with TRBD1. The V gene end was trimmed by 3 bases and the J gene end by 3 bases; junction bases not matched to a gene: 6. The germline gives CDR1 PRHDT, CDR2 FYEKMQ (reference sequence). The CDR3 runs to 15 residues. The CDR3 loop is CASSFPGQGIYEQYF. In DNA form, the CDR3 reads TGTGCCAGCAGCTTCCCGGGACAGGGAATCTACGAGCAGTACTTC.